This T cell receptor beta chain emerged from a study of blood T cells in healthy people across ages. A second roughly 6 to 11 cycle PCR used barcoded and J-beta primers. TCRdb reprocessed the 5' RACE reads with MiXCR, giving one entry per CDR3 protein. The sample yields just over 800,000 distinct CDR3 sequences, roughly 60% seen once. Trimming pared 3 bases from V and 7 bases from J, leaving 6 bases between. The CDR3 extends over 11 amino acids. Germline V lookup: CDR1 SGDLS, CDR2 YYNGEE. What was sequenced was blood. V usage is TRBV9 and J usage is TRBJ2-3; TRBD2 might be the D (6 bases). The sequence derives from a man under 40 in good health. The CDR3 region has the DNA TGTGCCAGCAGCGGGGACTATACGCAGTATTTT. Translating it yields CASSGDYTQYF.